This T cell receptor beta chain was documented in a study of CD8+ T cells in alopecia areata. Sequencing used cDNA as its template, made by extracting RNA and reverse transcribing it. This table comes from immunoSEQ multiplex PCR, and its TCRdb copy is limited to in-frame clones, with some not included. The top ten hold roughly 6.5% of the sample, which has 140,000 to 150,000 clones, about 60% seen once. Material: CD4+ T cells sorted from blood, obtained at week 0. The receptor's source is a human donor with alopecia areata.

The CDR3 region has the DNA TGTGCCAGCAGCTTAGGACACGCAGGGGGGAACCAGCCCCAGCATTTT. It yields the protein CASSLGHAGGNQPQHF. The rearrangement links TRBV7-9 to TRBJ1-5; 7 nucleotides match TRBD1. After removal of 1 base from V and 7 bases from J, the junction contained 10 bases not matched to a gene. This CDR3 is built from 16 residues. The germline V gene has CDR1 SEHNR and CDR2 FQNEAQ (reference sequence). The full variable domain, its missing parts supplied by reference TRBV7-9 and TRBJ1-5, is DTGVSQNPRHKITKRGQNVTFRCDPISEHNRLYWYRQTLGQGPEFLTYFQNEAQLEKSRLLSDRFSAERPKGSFSTLEIQRTEQGDSAMYLCASSLGHAGGNQPQHFGDGTRLSIL.